These T cell receptor beta chains were read from a single sample in a study of cytomegalovirus exposure and HLA in healthy donors. Produced via immunoSEQ multiplex PCR; TCRdb's table is partial and in-frame only. The table records approximately 130,000 clones, about four fifths of them present only once. The sample taken for sequencing was PBMCs. These receptors originate from a woman in her fifties or sixties in good health and CMV-seropositive. Both conserved end residues are part of each CDR3. D genes are given only for firm matches. Clone size appears in some rows only: once, few, many, or a class for an expanded clone.

j_call v_call clone_size d_call cdr3_nt cdr3_aa
TRBJ2-3 TRBV7-2 . . TGTGCCAGCAGCTTAGCGGGAGCCCACACAGATACGCAGTATTTT CASSLAGAHTDTQYF
TRBJ2-5 TRBV5-1 . . TGCGCCAGCAGCTACGGGACTTTCCAAGAGACCCAGTACTTC CASSYGTFQETQYF
TRBJ1-2 TRBV27 . . TGTGCCAGCAGTTATGACATAATGGCATCCTATGGCTACACCTTC CASSYDIMASYGYTF
TRBJ2-5 TRBV9 . TRBD1 TGTGCCAGCAGCGTAGGGGCAGGGGGCGCAGGAGAGACCCAGTACTTC CASSVGAGGAGETQYF
TRBJ1-2 TRBV7-2 . . TGTGCCAGCAGCTCTAAGGGGGGGCCCTATGGCTACACCTTC CASSSKGGPYGYTF
TRBJ2-1 TRBV10-3 few TRBD2 TGTGCCATCAGTGAGTTAGCTAGCGGGAGCGCAAATGAGCAGTTCTTC CAISELASGSANEQFF
TRBJ1-1 TRBV7-9 . TRBD1 TGTGCCAGCAGCGCCAGGACAGGGCGGACTGAAGCTTTCTTT CASSARTGRTEAFF
TRBJ2-7 TRBV2 once . TGTGCCAGCAGTGAGCCGAGGGCAGCTACCTACGAGCAGTACTTC CASSEPRAATYEQYF
TRBJ2-3 TRBV19 . . TGTGCCAGTAGTACCTGGGGCCCCCCTAGCACAGATACGCAGTATTTT CASSTWGPPSTDTQYF
TRBJ2-7 TRBV11-2 few . TGTGCCAGCAGCACAGCCGCTCACCCCGCAGACGAGCAGTACTTC CASSTAAHPADEQYF
TRBJ2-5 TRBV15 . . TGTGCCACCAGCAGAGTGCAGGTAGAGACCCAGTACTTC CATSRVQVETQYF
TRBJ1-4 TRBV23-1 . TRBD1 TGCGCCAGCAGTCAATACAAACAGGGGGAAGCTAATGAAAAACTGTTTTTT CASSQYKQGEANEKLFF
TRBJ2-1 TRBV27 . TRBD2 TGTGCCAGCACCGGGACTAGCGGGGTCAATGAGCAGTTCTTC CASTGTSGVNEQFF
TRBJ2-7 TRBV6-1 . TRBD2 TGTGCCAGCAGTGGTGGGGAGGGGAAGGGATACGAGCGGCAGTACTTC CASSGGEGKGYERQYF
TRBJ2-7 TRBV7-9 . TRBD2 TGTGCCAGCAGCTTATACGGACTAGCGGGAGGCGCCGAGCAGTACTTC CASSLYGLAGGAEQYF
TRBJ1-5 TRBV7-8 . . TGTGCCAGCAGCTTAGGTAATACAGGGCTCAATCAGCCCCAGCATTTT CASSLGNTGLNQPQHF
TRBJ2-4 TRBV7-2 . TRBD2 TGTGCCAGCAGCTCGGGTGGCGGGGGGCCCCTAGCCAAAAACATTCAGTACTTC CASSSGGGGPLAKNIQYF
TRBJ1-5 TRBV5-1 . . TGCGCCAGCAGCTTGGAGGGGGGGATTCAGCCCCAGCATTTT CASSLEGGIQPQHF
TRBJ1-2 TRBV10-3 . . TGTGCCATCAGTGAATCGTCGGGGGATGGTGGCTACACCTTC CAISESSGDGGYTF
TRBJ2-5 TRBV7-9 once . TGTGCCAGCAGCTTATTGCTAGAAGAGACCCAGTACTTC CASSLLLEETQYF
TRBJ2-3 TRBV7-9 . . TGTGCCACCCGGACTAGCACAGATACGCAGTATTTT CATRTSTDTQYF
TRBJ2-5 TRBV5-1 . TRBD2 TGCGCCAGCCGGACTAGCGGGAGCGGTCAGGAGACCCAGTACTTC CASRTSGSGQETQYF
TRBJ1-4 TRBV18 few . TGTGCCAGCTCACCACGGGGGCCAACTAATGAAAAACTGTTTTTT CASSPRGPTNEKLFF